The 28 T cell receptor beta chains reported below all come from one sample, sequenced in a study of shared clonotypes between healthy human individuals. Sequencing used immunoSEQ multiplex PCR; TCRdb keeps in-frame clones, though not all of them. The sample records over 950,000 clones, approximately 80% being singletons. The sequenced material came from memory CD4+ T cells from PBMCs. Subset denoted: CD45RA-negative fraction. The receptors here all came from a man aged 18-30 years in good health. Some clones in this sample may be carry-over from other donors' samples.

V and J are TRBV5-1 and TRBJ2-2; D is uncertain. The CDR3 covers 14 residues. In germline, CDR1 is SGHRS, CDR2 YFSETQ. V was clipped by 0 bases and J by 0 bases, with 3 bases between them. CDR3 in DNA: TGCGCCAGCAGCTTGGAGGCGAACACCGGGGAGCTGTTTTTT. Translating gives CASSLEANTGELFF.

The chain links TRBV6-6 to TRBJ2-1, with 9 bases that match TRBD2. The CDR3 runs 15 residues. Germline V lookup: CDR1 MNHNY, CDR2 SVGAGI (reference sequence). V lost 4 bases and J lost 6; bases outside the gene matches: 7. The CDR3 nucleotides read TGTGCCAGCAGTTGGGCGGGAGGGCTTTCCAATGAGCAGTTCTTC. Translation gives CASSWAGGLSNEQFF.

This rearrangement joins TRBV30 to TRBJ1-1; D is perhaps TRBD1 (5 bases). The CDR3 contains 14 residues. Germline CDR1 GTSNPN, CDR2 SVGIG (reference sequence). Trimming left V 3 bases short and J 0 bases short, with 11 bases between. CDR3 sequence (DNA): TGTGCCTGGAGGCAAGGGGCCGTGAACACTGAAGCTTTCTTT. Protein sequence: CAWRQGAVNTEAFF.

The gene calls are TRBV5-4 and TRBJ1-1; TRBD1 matches 7 bases. This CDR3 region has 11 residues. Germline V gene sequence: CDR1 SGHNT, CDR2 YYREEE (reference sequence). V shed 10 bases, J shed 6 bases, and the junction held 6 bases outside the gene matches. The DNA of the CDR3 is TGTGCCGGACACAGGGGCGCTGAAGCTTTCTTT. This codes for CAGHRGAEAFF.

This chain uses TRBV27 with TRBJ2-1, with D maybe TRBD2 (6 bases). This CDR3 contains 14 residues. V lost 4 bases and J lost 6, with 13 bases in between. Germline V CDR1 and CDR2: MNHEY, SMNVEV (reference sequence). CDR3 nucleotides: TGTGCCAGCAGTTGGCGGCAGGGAGGCAATGAGCAGTTCTTC. Protein product: CASSWRQGGNEQFF.

The V gene is TRBV6-5, the J gene TRBJ1-2; TRBD1 is a possible D gene (6 bases). Germline CDR1 MNHEY, CDR2 SVGAGI. V lost 0 bases, J lost 4 bases, and 9 bases lay in between. The CDR3 covers 14 residues. The CDR3 DNA reads TGTGCCAGCAGTTACTCCTCAGGGGCCTATGGCTACACCTTC. Translated: CASSYSSGAYGYTF.

This clone came up many times. Other DNA sequences within the sample encode an identical CDR3. The rearrangement joins TRBV5-1 to TRBJ2-7; D possibly corresponds to TRBD1 (6 bases). This CDR3 is 13 amino acids long. Germline lookup yields CDR1 SGHRS and CDR2 YFSETQ. Deletions cut 3 bases from V and 3 bases from J, with 10 bases between. The CDR3 nucleotides are TGCGCCAGCAGCTCGGACAGTCACTACGAGCAGTACTTC. Its translation is CASSSDSHYEQYF.

The chain has TRBV27 and TRBJ2-6; the D gene could be TRBD1 or TRBD2 (5 bases each). V was shortened by 6 bases and J by 0 bases, with 9 bases between the two germline ends. The CDR3 extends over 15 amino acids. Germline-derived CDR1 and CDR2 are MNHEY and SMNVEV (reference sequence). The CDR3 sequence: CASRRGSSGANVLTF. The DNA of the CDR3 is TGTGCCAGCAGACGGGGCAGCTCTGGGGCCAACGTCCTGACTTTC.

The CDR3 sequence: CASSPGWGYTF. CDR3 nucleotides: TGTGCCAGCAGTCCAGGCTGGGGCTACACCTTC. This chain connects TRBV27 to TRBJ1-2; D call uncertain. The CDR3 totals 11 residues. CDR1 MNHEY and CDR2 SMNVEV come from the germline V gene (reference sequence). The V gene lost 5 bases and the J gene lost 8 bases, with 9 bases spanning the gap.

The rearrangement joins TRBV27 to TRBJ2-6; D is unclear. Trimming removed 8 bases from V and 6 bases from J, with 11 bases in between. Germline V gene data show CDR1 as MNHEY and CDR2 as SMNVEV (reference sequence). The CDR3 consists of 13 residues. The CDR3 is CASSQSEANVLTF. The CDR3, as DNA: TGTGCCAGCTCCCAAAGCGAGGCCAACGTCCTGACTTTC. Full variable domain (missing parts from reference TRBV27 and TRBJ2-6): EAQVTQNPRYLITVTGKKLTVTCSQNMNHEYMSWYRQDPGLGLRQIYYSMNVEVTDKGDVPEGYKVSRKEKRNFPLILESPSPNQTSLYFCASSQSEANVLTFGAGSRLTVL.

The chain has TRBV6-1 and TRBJ1-2, with no clear D. The V end lost 1 base, the J end lost 1 base, and 10 bases lay between the germline ends. The CDR3 runs 15 residues. Germline V gives CDR1 MNHNS, CDR2 SASEGT. The CDR3 loop reads CASSEDATVNYGYTF. In DNA, the CDR3 is TGTGCCAGCAGTGAAGACGCGACTGTTAACTATGGCTACACCTTC.

This clone was recorded a few times. The CDR3 DNA reads as TGTGCCAGCAGCTTTTCCCCGGGACTACTCAATGAGCAGTTCTTC. Protein product: CASSFSPGLLNEQFF. The rearrangement joins TRBV7-3 to TRBJ2-1; TRBD2 aligns across 7 bases. The germline V gene has CDR1 SGHTA and CDR2 FQGTGA. The CDR3 runs 15 residues. The J segment lost 6 bases and the V segment lost 3 bases, leaving 8 bases of the junction unmatched. Filled out from reference TRBV7-3 and TRBJ2-1, the complete variable domain reads GAGVSQTPSNKVTEKGKYVELRCDPISGHTALYWYRQSLGQGPEFLIYFQGTGAADDSGLPNDRFFAVRPEGSVSTLKIQRTERGDSAVYLCASSFSPGLLNEQFFGPGTRLTVL.

This chain links TRBV6-1 with TRBJ2-3; unclear D gene. From germline, CDR1 is MNHNS and CDR2 SASEGT. This CDR3 is 14 amino acids long. Trimming shortened V by 6 bases and J by 3 bases, and 13 bases separated the two germline ends. CDR3 residues: CASSLLRSTDTQYF. In DNA form, the CDR3 reads TGTGCCAGCAGCCTACTCCGGAGTACAGATACGCAGTATTTT.

Concerning this clone itself: The identical CDR3 is also encoded by other nucleotide sequences in the sample. DNA of the CDR3: TGTGCCAGCTCACCACGGCAACGAGAGACCCAGTACTTC. Its translation: CASSPRQRETQYF. The chain employs TRBV18 and TRBJ2-5; D ambiguous. CDR3 length equals 13 residues. CDR1 and CDR2 from the germline V gene are KGHSH and LQKENI. V was cut by 1 base and J by 4 bases, with 7 bases left in between.

As concerns this clone: Other DNA sequences within the sample encode an identical CDR3. The chain couples TRBV5-4 to TRBJ2-2, with 7 nucleotides matching TRBD2. The V and J ends lost 0 bases and 3 bases, in that order; junction bases with no gene match: 8. Germline V CDR1 and CDR2: SGHNT, YYREEE (reference sequence). CDR3 length equals 17 residues. The CDR3, as DNA: TGTGCCAGCAGCTTGGGGCTGGCGGGAGCGTACACCGGGGAGCTGTTTTTT. This codes for CASSLGLAGAYTGELFF.

This clone has only a few counts. This chain uses TRBV2 with TRBJ1-2; D possibly corresponds to TRBD1 (5 bases). Germline loops: CDR1 SNHLY, CDR2 FYNNEI. Between the trimmed V and J ends, which lost 0 bases and 6 bases, there was a span of 5 bases. This CDR3 region has 12 residues. DNA of the CDR3: TGTGCCAGCAGTGAAGCAGGGGATGGCTACACCTTC. This gives the protein CASSEAGDGYTF.

Remarks on this clone: Other nucleotide sequences from this sample produce the same CDR3. The CDR3 protein is CASSPRQIRSNEKLFF. CDR3 sequence (DNA): TGTGCCAGCTCACCAAGACAGATACGGAGTAATGAAAAACTGTTTTTT. The genes are TRBV18 and TRBJ1-4; a weak D match, TRBD1 (5 bases). Germline-derived CDR1 and CDR2 are KGHSH and LQKENI. V gave up 2 bases and J gave up 4 bases, with 14 bases separating them. The CDR3 runs 16 residues.

The rearrangement links TRBV18 to TRBJ2-3; TRBD1 might be the D (5 bases). Germline CDR1 reads KGHSH; CDR2 reads LQKENI. The germline V and J ends were trimmed by 1 base and 4 bases, with 12 bases remaining between them. The CDR3 is made up of 15 amino acids. The CDR3 loop reads CASSPLTAGADTQYF. The CDR3 coding sequence is TGTGCCAGCTCACCACTGACAGCTGGAGCAGATACGCAGTATTTT.

The chain joins TRBV5-4 to TRBJ2-5; 7 positions match TRBD1. The J segment lost 4 bases and the V segment lost 3 bases, leaving 12 bases of the junction unmatched. CDR1 and CDR2 (germline): SGHNT, YYREEE (reference sequence). CDR3 size: 16 residues. Here the CDR3 reads CASSSPRQGQLETQYF. DNA of the CDR3: TGTGCCAGCAGCTCACCCAGACAGGGCCAGTTAGAGACCCAGTACTTC. Looking up the rest from reference TRBV5-4 and TRBJ2-5 gives the full variable domain: ETGVTQSPTHLIKTRGQQVTLRCSSQSGHNTVSWYQQALGQGPQFIFQYYREEENGRGNFPPRFSGLQFPNYSSELNVNALELDDSALYLCASSSPRQGQLETQYFGPGTRLLVL.

This rearrangement joins TRBV5-1 to TRBJ2-6; D not resolved. The CDR3 covers 14 residues. Germline V gene sequence: CDR1 SGHRS, CDR2 YFSETQ. V lost 0 bases and J 2 bases, leaving 3 bases between the germline ends. The DNA for the CDR3 is TGCGCCAGCAGCTTGGACGCTGGGGCCAACGTCCTGACTTTC. Translation: CASSLDAGANVLTF.

The chain is built from TRBV10-2 and TRBJ2-1, with 9 positions matching TRBD2. This CDR3 spans 15 amino acids. V shed 7 bases, J shed 7 bases, and the junction held 11 bases outside the gene matches. Germline assignment: CDR1 WSHSY and CDR2 SAAADI. Written as DNA, the CDR3 is TGCGCCAGCACCTATAGCGGGAGTCCCGGAAATGAGCAGTTCTTC. Translated: CASTYSGSPGNEQFF.

The sample holds one count of this clone. The chain employs TRBV5-1 and TRBJ1-4, with a weak D call TRBD1 (5 bases). Germline-derived CDR1 and CDR2 are SGHRS and YFSETQ. Trimming stripped 1 base from V and 1 base from J, with 14 bases between. The CDR3 extends over 17 amino acids. This chain's CDR3 is CASSLKGPAGTNEKLFF. The CDR3 DNA reads TGCGCCAGCAGCTTGAAGGGGCCCGCGGGAACTAATGAAAAACTGTTTTTT.

This clone was detected once. The chain uses TRBV5-1 and TRBJ2-7; 9 nucleotides line up with TRBD1. V gave up 4 bases and J gave up 2 bases; unmatched junction bases: 16. CDR3 length: 18 amino acids. The germline CDR1 and CDR2 sequences are SGHRS and YFSETQ. The CDR3 loop reads CASSPRGTGGSVAYEQYF. CDR3 DNA sequence: TGCGCCAGCAGCCCCCGGGGAACAGGGGGCTCTGTGGCCTACGAGCAGTACTTC.

In the case of this clone: Other DNA sequences in the sample encode the same CDR3. The rearrangement links TRBV7-8 to TRBJ2-6; no definite D call. The V gene lost 5 bases and the J gene lost 0 bases, with 8 bases spanning the gap. CDR1 is SGHVS and CDR2 is FQNEAQ in the germline V gene. This CDR3 is 15 amino acids long. CDR3 in DNA: TGTGCCAGCAGCCCCCGTCTCTCTGGGGCCAACGTCCTGACTTTC. It codes for CASSPRLSGANVLTF.

CDR3 sequence: CSARGSGSYTF. The CDR3 coding sequence is TGCAGTGCTAGAGGCTCCGGGAGCTACACCTTC. The chain uses TRBV20-1 and TRBJ1-2; D is ambiguous. The CDR3 is made up of 11 amino acids. Germline CDR1 is DFQATT and CDR2 is SNEGSKA (reference sequence). Trimming stripped 1 base from V and 9 bases from J, with 9 bases between.

Of note for this clone: Additional DNA sequences in this sample encode the identical CDR3. The chain couples TRBV28 to TRBJ2-1, with 12 bases that match TRBD2. The germline V gene encodes CDR1 MDHEN and CDR2 SYDVKM. The ends lost 4 bases at V and 7 bases at J; junction bases unmatched: 5. The CDR3 consists of 15 residues. CDR3 protein: CASSSLAGGRNEQFF. CDR3 bases: TGTGCCAGCAGTTCCCTAGCGGGAGGGCGTAATGAGCAGTTCTTC.

The chain couples TRBV7-9 to TRBJ2-1; 14 bases agree with TRBD2. Germline V gene data show CDR1 as SEHNR and CDR2 as FQNEAQ (reference sequence). The CDR3 consists of 18 residues. V was pared by 5 bases and J by 7 bases, with 13 bases of the junction left unmatched. In DNA form, the CDR3 reads TGTGCCAGCAGCCCCACCGGGACTAGCGGGAGCCCAAGGAATGAGCAGTTCTTC. Its translation: CASSPTGTSGSPRNEQFF.

The rearrangement joins TRBV5-5 to TRBJ1-5, with a tentative D call TRBD1 (5 bases). V was trimmed by 1 base and J by 9 bases, leaving 17 bases between them. The CDR3 loop spans 15 amino acids. Germline CDR1 reads SGHKS; CDR2 reads YYEKEE (reference sequence). The CDR3 region has the DNA TGTGCCAGCAGCTTGAGGGAAACCGGGGCTTGGCCCCAGCATTTT. Translated: CASSLRETGAWPQHF.